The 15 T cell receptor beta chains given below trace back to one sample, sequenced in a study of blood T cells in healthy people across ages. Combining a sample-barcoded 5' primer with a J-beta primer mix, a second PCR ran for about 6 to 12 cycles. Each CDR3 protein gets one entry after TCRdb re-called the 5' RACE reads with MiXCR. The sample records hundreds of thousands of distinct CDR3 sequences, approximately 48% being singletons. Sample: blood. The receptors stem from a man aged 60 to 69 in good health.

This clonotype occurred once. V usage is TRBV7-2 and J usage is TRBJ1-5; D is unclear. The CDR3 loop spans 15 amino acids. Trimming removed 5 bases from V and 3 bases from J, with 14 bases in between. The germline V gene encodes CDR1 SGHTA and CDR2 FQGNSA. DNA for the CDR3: TGTGCCAGCAGCCCATTAGGGCGGCTCAATCAGCCCCAGCATTTT. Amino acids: CASSPLGRLNQPQHF. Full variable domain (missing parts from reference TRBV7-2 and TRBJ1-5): GAGVSQSPSNKVTEKGKDVELRCDPISGHTALYWYRQSLGQGLEFLIYFQGNSAPDKSGLPSDRFSAERTGGSVSTLTIQRTQQEDSAVYLCASSPLGRLNQPQHFGDGTRLSIL.

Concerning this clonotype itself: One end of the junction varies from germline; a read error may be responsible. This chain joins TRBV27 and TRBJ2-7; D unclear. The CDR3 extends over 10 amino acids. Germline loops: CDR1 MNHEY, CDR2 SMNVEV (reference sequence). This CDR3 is CAIGSNEQYF. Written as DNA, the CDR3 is TGTGCCATCGGCTCCAACGAGCAGTACTTC.

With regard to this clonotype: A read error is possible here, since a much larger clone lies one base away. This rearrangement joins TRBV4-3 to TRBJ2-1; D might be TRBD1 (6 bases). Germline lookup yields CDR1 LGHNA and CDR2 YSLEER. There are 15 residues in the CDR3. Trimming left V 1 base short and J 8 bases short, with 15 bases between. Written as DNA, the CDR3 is TGCGCCAGCAGCCAAGGCCGGGAAGGGGGATATGAGCAGTTCTTC. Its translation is CASSQGREGGYEQFF.

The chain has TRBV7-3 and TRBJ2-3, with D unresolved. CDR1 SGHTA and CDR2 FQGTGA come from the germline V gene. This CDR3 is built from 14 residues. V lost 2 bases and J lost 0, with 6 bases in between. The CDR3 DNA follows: TGTGCCAGCAGCTTATATCAGAGCACAGATACGCAGTATTTT. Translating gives CASSLYQSTDTQYF.

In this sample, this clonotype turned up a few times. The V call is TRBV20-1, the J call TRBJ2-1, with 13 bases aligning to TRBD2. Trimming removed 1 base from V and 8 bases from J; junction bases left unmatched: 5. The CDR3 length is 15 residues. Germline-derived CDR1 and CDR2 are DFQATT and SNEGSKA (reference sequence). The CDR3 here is CSARAGTSGVDEQFF. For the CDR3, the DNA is TGCAGTGCTAGAGCCGGGACTAGCGGGGTTGATGAGCAGTTCTTC.

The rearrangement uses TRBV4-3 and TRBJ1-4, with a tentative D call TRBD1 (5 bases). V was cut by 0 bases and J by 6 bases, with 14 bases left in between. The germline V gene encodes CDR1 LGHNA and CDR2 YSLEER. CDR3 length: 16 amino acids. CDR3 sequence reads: CASSQERGNADEKLFF. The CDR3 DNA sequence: TGCGCCAGCAGCCAAGAGCGGGGGAATGCGGATGAAAAACTGTTTTTT.

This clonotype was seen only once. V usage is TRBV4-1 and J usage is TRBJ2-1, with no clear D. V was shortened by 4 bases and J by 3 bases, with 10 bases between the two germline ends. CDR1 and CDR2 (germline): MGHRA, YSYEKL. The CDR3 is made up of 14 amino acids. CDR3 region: CASSPQLLYNEQFF. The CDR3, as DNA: TGCGCCAGCAGCCCACAACTACTCTACAATGAGCAGTTCTTC.

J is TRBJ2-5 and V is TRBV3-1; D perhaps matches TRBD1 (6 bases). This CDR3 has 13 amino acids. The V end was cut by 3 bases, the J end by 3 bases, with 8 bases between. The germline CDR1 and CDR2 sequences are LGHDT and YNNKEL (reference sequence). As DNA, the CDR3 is TGTGCCAGCAGCCAGAACAGGGAAGAGACCCAGTACTTC. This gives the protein CASSQNREETQYF.

The DNA for the CDR3 is TGCAGTGCTAGGGATATGGGACAGGGCCAAGAGACCCAGTACTTC. This encodes CSARDMGQGQETQYF. This rearrangement joins TRBV20-1 to TRBJ2-5, with 9 bases matching TRBD1. Germline values: CDR1 DFQATT, CDR2 SNEGSKA (reference sequence). This CDR3 comprises 15 residues. V lost 3 bases and J lost 1; bases outside the gene matches: 6.

The CDR3 nucleotides are TGTGCCAGCAGCTTATTGGGACAGGGGACCGAGCAGTACTTC. Encoded protein: CASSLLGQGTEQYF. The genes are TRBV7-3 and TRBJ2-4, with 10 bases that match TRBD1. The J call is doubtful: the DNA matches TRBJ2-7 better. Germline V CDR1 and CDR2: SGHTA, FQGTGA. The CDR3 is 14 residues long.

This chain's CDR3 is CASRRGTGQPYEQYF. The CDR3 DNA follows: TGTGCCAGCAGAAGAGGGACCGGACAGCCCTACGAGCAGTACTTC. V is TRBV6-5 and J is TRBJ2-7; tentative D call: TRBD1 (6 bases). Trimming stripped 6 bases from V and 2 bases from J, with 17 bases between. Per the germline V gene, CDR1 is MNHEY and CDR2 is SVGAGI. The CDR3 sequence is 15 residues long.

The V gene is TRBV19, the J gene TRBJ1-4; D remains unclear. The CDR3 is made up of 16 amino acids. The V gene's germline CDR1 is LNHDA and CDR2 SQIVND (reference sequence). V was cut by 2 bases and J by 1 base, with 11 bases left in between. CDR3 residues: CASSILGIGTNEKLFF. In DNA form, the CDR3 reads TGTGCCAGTAGTATACTGGGGATCGGAACTAATGAAAAACTGTTTTTT.

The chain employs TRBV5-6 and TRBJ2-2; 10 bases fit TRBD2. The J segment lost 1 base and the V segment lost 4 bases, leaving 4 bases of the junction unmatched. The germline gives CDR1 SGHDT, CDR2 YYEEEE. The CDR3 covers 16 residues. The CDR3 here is CASSGGLAENTGELFF. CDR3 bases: TGTGCCAGCAGCGGTGGACTAGCGGAGAACACCGGGGAGCTGTTTTTT.

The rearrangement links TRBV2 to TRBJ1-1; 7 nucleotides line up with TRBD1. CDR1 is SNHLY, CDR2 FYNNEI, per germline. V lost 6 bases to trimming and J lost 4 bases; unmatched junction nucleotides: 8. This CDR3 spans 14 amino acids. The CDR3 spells CASRGGQAITEAFF. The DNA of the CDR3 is TGTGCCAGCAGGGGCGGACAGGCCATCACTGAAGCTTTCTTT.

The CDR3 here is CASSNDHTQYF. As DNA, the CDR3 is TGTGCCAGCAGCAACGACCATACGCAGTATTTT. This rearrangement joins TRBV11-2 to TRBJ2-3; no reliable D call. The CDR3 spans 11 residues. Germline loops: CDR1 SGHAT, CDR2 FQNNGV. Trimming shortened V by 5 bases and J by 7 bases, and 7 bases separated the two germline ends.